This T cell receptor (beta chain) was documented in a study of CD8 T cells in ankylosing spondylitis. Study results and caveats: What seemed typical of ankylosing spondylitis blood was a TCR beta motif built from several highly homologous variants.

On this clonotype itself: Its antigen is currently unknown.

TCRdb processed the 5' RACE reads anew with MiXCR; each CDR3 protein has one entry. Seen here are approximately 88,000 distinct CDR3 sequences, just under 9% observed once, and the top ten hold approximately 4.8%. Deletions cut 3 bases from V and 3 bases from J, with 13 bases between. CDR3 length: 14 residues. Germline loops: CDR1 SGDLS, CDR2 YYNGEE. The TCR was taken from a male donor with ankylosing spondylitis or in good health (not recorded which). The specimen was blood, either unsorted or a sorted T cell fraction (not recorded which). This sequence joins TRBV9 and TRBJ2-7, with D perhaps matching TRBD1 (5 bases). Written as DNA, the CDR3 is TGTGCCAGCAGCGCTGCCAGGGAAGGCTACGAGCAGTACTTC. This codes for CASSAAREGYEQYF.